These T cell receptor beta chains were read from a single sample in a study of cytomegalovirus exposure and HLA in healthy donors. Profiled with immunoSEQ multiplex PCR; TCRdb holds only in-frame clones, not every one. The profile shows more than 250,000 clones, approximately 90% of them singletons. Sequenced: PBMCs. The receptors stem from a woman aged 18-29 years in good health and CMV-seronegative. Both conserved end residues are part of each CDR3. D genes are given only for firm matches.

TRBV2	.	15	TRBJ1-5	CASSEGHISNQPQHF	TGTGCCAGCAGTGAAGGTCACATTAGCAATCAGCCCCAGCATTTT
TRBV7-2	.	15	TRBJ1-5	CASSPGRDINQPQHF	TGTGCCAGCAGCCCAGGCAGGGACATCAATCAGCCCCAGCATTTT
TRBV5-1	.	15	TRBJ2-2	CASNWGPSETGELFF	TGCGCCAGCAACTGGGGGCCTTCTGAGACGGGGGAGCTGTTTTTT
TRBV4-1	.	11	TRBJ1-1	CASTTRGEAFF	TGCGCCAGCACCACCAGGGGTGAAGCTTTCTTT
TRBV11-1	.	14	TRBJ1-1	CASSLLGVEGEAFF	TGTGCCAGCAGCTTGCTTGGGGTTGAGGGTGAAGCTTTCTTT
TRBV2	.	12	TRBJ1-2	CASSESGYGYTF	TGTGCCAGCAGTGAATCCGGTTATGGCTACACCTTC
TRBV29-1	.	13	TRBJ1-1	CSAGGQMNTEAFF	TGCAGCGCGGGCGGACAGATGAACACTGAAGCTTTCTTT
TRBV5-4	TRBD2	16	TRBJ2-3	CASSRPSGGDGDTQYF	TGTGCCAGCAGTCGACCTAGCGGGGGGGATGGGGATACGCAGTATTTT
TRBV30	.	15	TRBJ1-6	CASLALQGGSSPLHF	TGTGCCTCCCTCGCTTTACAGGGAGGGAGTTCACCCCTCCACTTT
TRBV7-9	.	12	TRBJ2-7	CSSSPDSYEQYF	TGTTCCAGCAGCCCAGACAGCTACGAGCAGTACTTC
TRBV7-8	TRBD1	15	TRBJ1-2	CASSLGTGPNYGYTF	TGTGCCAGCAGCTTGGGGACAGGGCCCAACTATGGCTACACCTTC
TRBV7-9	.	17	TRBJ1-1	CASSPRGVLNKNTEAFF	TGTGCCAGCAGTCCCCGGGGGGTTCTTAACAAGAACACTGAAGCTTTCTTT